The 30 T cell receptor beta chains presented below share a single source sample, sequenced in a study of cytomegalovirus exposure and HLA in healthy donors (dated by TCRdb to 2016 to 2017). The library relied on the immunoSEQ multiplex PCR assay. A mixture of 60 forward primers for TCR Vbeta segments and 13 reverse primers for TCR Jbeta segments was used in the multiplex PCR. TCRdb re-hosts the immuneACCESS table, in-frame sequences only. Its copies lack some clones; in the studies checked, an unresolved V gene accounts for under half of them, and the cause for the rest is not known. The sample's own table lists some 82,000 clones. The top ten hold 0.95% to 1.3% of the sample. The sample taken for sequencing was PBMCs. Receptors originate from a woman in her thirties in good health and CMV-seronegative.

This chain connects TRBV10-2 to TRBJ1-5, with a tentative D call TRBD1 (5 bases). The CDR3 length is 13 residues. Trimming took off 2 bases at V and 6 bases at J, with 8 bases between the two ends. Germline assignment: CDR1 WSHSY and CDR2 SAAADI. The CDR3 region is CASSERQSQPQHF. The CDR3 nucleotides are TGCGCCAGCAGTGAGAGACAGTCTCAGCCCCAGCATTTT.

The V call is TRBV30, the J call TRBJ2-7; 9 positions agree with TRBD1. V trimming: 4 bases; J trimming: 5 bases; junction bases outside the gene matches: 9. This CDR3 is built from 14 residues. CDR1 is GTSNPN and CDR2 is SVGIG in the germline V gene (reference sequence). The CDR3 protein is CAWNRGQGYDEQYF. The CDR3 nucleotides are TGTGCCTGGAACCGAGGACAGGGGTACGACGAGCAGTACTTC.

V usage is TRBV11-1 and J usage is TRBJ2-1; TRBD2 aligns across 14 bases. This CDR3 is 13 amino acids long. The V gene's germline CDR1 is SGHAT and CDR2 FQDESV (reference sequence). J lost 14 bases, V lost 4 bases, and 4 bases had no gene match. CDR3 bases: TGTGCCAGCAGCTCGGGACTAGCGGGGGAGGAGTTCTTC. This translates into CASSSGLAGEEFF.

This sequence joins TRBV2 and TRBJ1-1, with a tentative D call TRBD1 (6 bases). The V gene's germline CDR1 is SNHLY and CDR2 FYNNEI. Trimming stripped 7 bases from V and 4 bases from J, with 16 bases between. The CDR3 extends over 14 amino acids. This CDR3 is CASTQGPESTEAFF. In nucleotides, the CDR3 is TGTGCCAGCACACAGGGCCCGGAAAGCACTGAAGCTTTCTTT.

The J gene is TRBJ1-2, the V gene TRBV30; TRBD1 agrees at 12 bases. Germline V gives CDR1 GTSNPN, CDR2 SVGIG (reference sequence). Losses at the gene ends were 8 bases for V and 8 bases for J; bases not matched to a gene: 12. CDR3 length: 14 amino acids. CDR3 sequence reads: CAHRRDRGQWGYTF. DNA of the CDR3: TGTGCCCACCGACGGGACAGGGGGCAGTGGGGCTACACCTTC.

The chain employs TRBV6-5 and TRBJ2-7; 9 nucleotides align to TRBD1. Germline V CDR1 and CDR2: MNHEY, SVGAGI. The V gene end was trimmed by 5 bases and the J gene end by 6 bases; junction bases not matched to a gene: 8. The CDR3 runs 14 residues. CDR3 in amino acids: CASSRGQGVREQYF. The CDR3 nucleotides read TGTGCCAGCAGTAGGGGACAGGGAGTACGCGAGCAGTACTTC.

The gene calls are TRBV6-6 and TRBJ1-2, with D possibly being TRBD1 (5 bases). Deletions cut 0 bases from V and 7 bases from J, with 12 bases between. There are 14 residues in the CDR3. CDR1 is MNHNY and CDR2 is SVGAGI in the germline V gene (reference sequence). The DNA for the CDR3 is TGTGCCAGCAGTTACTCCGGGGGTTTTGCTGGCTACACCTTC. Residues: CASSYSGGFAGYTF.

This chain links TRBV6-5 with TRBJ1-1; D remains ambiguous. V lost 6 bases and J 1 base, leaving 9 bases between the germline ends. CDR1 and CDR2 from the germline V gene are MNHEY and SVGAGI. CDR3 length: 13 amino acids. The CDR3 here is CASSTTANTEAFF. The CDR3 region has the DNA TGTGCCAGCAGCACTACGGCGAACACTGAAGCTTTCTTT.

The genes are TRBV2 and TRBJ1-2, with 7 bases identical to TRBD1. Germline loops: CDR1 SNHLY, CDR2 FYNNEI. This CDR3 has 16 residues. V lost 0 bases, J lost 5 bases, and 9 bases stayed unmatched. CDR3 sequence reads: CASSEARPGGRYGYTF. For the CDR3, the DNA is TGTGCCAGCAGTGAAGCGCGGCCAGGGGGGAGGTATGGCTACACCTTC.

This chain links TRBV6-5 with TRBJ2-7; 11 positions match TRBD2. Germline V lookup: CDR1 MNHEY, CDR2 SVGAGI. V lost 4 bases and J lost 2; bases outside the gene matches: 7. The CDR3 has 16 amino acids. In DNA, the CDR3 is TGTGCCAGCAGTTTTGGACTAGCGGGTCCTCCCTACGAGCAGTACTTC. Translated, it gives CASSFGLAGPPYEQYF.

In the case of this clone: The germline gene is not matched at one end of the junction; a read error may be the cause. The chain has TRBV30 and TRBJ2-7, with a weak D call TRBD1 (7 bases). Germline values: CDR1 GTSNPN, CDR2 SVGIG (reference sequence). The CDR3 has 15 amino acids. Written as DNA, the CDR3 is TGTGCCGGGAGTCTCAGCGGGCAGGGGGCCTACGAGCAGTACTTC. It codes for CAGSLSGQGAYEQYF.

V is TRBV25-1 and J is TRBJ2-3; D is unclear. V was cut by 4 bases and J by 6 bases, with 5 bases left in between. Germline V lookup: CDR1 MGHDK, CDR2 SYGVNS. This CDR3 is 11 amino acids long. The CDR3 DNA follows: TGTGCCAGCAGTGTGGCCGATACGCAGTATTTT. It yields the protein CASSVADTQYF.

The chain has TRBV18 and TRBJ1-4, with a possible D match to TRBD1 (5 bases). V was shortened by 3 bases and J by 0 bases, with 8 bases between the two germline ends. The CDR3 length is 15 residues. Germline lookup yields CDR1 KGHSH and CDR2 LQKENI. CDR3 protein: CASSPQTATNEKLFF. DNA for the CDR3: TGTGCCAGCTCACCCCAGACAGCAACTAATGAAAAACTGTTTTTT.

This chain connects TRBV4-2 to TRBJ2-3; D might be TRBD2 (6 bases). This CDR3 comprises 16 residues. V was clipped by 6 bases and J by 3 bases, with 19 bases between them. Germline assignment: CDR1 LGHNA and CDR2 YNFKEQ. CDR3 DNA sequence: TGTGCCAGCAGTCCGAGCGTAACGGGGGTTACAGATACGCAGTATTTT. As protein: CASSPSVTGVTDTQYF.

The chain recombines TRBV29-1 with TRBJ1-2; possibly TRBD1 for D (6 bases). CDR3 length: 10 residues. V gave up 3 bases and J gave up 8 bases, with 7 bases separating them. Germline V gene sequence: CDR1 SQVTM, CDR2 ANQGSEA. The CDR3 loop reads CSVDRGGYTF. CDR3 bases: TGCAGCGTTGACAGGGGAGGCTACACCTTC.

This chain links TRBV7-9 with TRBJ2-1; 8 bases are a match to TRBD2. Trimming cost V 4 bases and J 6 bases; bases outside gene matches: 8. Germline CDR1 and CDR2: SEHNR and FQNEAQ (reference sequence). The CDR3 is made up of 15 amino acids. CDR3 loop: CASSSSGRAGNEQFF. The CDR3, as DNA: TGTGCCAGCAGCTCTTCCGGGAGGGCGGGCAATGAGCAGTTCTTC.

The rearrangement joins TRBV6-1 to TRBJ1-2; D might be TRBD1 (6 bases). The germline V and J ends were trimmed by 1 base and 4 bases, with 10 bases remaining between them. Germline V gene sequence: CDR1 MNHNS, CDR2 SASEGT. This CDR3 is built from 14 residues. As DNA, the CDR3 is TGTGCCAGCAGTGAAGGGTCGGACAGCTATGGCTACACCTTC. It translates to CASSEGSDSYGYTF.

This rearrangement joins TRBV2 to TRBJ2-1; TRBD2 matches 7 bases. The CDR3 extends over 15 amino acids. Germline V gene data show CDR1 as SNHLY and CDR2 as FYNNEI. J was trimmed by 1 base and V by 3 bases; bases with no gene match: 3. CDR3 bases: TGTGCCAGCAGTGAGTCTAGCGGATCCTACAATGAGCAGTTCTTC. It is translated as CASSESSGSYNEQFF.

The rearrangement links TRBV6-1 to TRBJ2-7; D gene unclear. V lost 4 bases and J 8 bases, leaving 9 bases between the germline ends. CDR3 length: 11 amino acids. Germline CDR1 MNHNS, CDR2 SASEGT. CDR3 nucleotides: TGTGCCAGCAGTGGAGTAGACAAGCAGTACTTC. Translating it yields CASSGVDKQYF.

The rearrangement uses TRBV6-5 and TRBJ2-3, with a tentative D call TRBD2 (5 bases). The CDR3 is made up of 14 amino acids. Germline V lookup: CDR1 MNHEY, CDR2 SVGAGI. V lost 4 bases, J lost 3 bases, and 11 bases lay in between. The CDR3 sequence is CASSSRTGTDTQYF. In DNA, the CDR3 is TGTGCCAGCAGTTCACGGACTGGGACAGATACGCAGTATTTT.

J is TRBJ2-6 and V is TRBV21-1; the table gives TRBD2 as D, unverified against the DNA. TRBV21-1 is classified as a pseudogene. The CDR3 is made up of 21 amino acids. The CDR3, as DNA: TGTGCCAGCAGCAAAGATGGGGGGACTTGGTTGGTTTGGGATGGGGCCAACGTCCTGACTTTC. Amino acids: CASSKDGGTWLVWDGANVLTF.

CDR3 nucleotides: TGTGCCAGCAGCTTTAGGGGGCCCAACACTGAAGCTTTCTTT. This gives the protein CASSFRGPNTEAFF. This sequence joins TRBV13 and TRBJ1-1; TRBD1 matches 7 bases. The CDR3 covers 14 residues. Unmatched junction bases numbered 3, after V lost 3 bases and J lost 2 bases. The germline CDR1 and CDR2 sequences are PRHDT and FYEKMQ (reference sequence).

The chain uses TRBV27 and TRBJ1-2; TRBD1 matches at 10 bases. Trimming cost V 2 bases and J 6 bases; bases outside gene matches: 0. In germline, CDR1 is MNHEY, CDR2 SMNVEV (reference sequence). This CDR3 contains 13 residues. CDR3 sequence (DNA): TGTGCCAGCAGTTTAGGGACAGGGGATGGCTACACCTTC. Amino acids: CASSLGTGDGYTF.

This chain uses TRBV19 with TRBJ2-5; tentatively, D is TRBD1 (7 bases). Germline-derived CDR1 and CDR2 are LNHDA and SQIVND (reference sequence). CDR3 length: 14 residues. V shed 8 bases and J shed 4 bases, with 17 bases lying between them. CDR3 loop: CASSPQGGGETQYF. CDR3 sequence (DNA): TGTGCCAGTTCCCCTCAGGGGGGTGGAGAGACCCAGTACTTC.

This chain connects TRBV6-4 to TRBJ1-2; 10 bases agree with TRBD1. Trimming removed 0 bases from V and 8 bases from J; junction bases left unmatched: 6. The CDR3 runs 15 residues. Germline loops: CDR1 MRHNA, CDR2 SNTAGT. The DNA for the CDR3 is TGTGCCAGCAGTGACTCTGGGACAGGGGCCTCCGGCTACACCTTC. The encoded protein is CASSDSGTGASGYTF.

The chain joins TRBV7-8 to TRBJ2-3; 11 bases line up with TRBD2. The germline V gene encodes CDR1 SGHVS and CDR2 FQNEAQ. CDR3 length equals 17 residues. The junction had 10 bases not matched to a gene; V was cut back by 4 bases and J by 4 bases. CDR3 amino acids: CASSSRGVAGGADTQYF. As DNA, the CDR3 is TGTGCCAGCAGCTCTAGAGGCGTAGCGGGGGGGGCAGATACGCAGTATTTT.

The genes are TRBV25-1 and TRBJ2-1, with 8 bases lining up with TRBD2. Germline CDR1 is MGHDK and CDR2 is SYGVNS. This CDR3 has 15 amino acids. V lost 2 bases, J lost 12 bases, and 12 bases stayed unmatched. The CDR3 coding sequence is TGTGCCAGCAGTGAACCGGGACTAGTGCCTCGTGGGCAGTTCTTC. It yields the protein CASSEPGLVPRGQFF.

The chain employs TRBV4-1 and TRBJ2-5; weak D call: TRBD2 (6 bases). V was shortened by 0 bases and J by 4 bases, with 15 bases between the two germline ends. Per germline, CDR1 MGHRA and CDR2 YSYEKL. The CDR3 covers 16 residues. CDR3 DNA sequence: TGCGCCAGCAGCCAAGATACAACTAGCCAGGGAGAGACCCAGTACTTC. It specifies CASSQDTTSQGETQYF.

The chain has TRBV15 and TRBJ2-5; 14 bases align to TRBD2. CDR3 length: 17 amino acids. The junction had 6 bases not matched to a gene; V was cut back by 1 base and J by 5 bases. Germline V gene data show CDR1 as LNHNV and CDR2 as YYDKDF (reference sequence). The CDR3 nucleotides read TGTGCCACCAGCAGAGGGGGACTAGCGGGAGTCGGGGAGACCCAGTACTTC. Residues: CATSRGGLAGVGETQYF.

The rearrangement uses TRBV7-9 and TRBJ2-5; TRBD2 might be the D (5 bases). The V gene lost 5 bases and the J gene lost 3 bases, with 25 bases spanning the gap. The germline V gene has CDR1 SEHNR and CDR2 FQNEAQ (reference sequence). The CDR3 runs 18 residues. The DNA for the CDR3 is TGTGCCAGCAGCCGCTTCCCACCGACTATGCCGTTGGAAGAGACCCAGTACTTC. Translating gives CASSRFPPTMPLEETQYF.